The T cell receptor beta chain described here comes from a study of breast tumors, draining lymph nodes, adjacent tissues. Regarding this clonotype: No antigen is known for it. It is likely a read error, because the conserved phenylalanine at the end of the CDR3 is missing.

In germline, CDR1 is SNHLY, CDR2 FYNNEI. There are 16 residues in the CDR3. The germline V and J ends were trimmed by 4 bases and 5 bases, with 15 bases remaining between them. The lymph nodes were axillary draining lymph nodes from breast cancer patients. MiXCR, applied by TCRdb to the multiplex PCR reads, yields one record per CDR3 protein. The sample contains about 180,000 distinct CDR3 sequences, about 33% of which appear only once. Study outcomes and limitations: Data fit most tumor T cells coming from lymph node, expanding in tumor. The lymph node origin of tumor T cells was framed as consistent with a hypothesis, not demonstrated.

J is TRBJ1-6 and V is TRBV2; no reliable D call. Sequenced sample: axillary lymph node tissue. The receptor comes from a female donor with breast cancer. Some clones in this sample may be carry-over from other donors' samples. This CDR3 reads CASSAGREGNNSPLHL. The CDR3 DNA reads as TGTGCCAGCAGTGCTGGCAGAGAGGGAAATAATTCACCCCTCCACCTT.